What follows is one T cell receptor beta chain and its context. Antigen unknown. At one end, the junction sequence differs from germline, possibly due to a read error. Expressed TCRB transcripts got sequenced, as all isolated RNA was reverse transcribed. Sequencing was performed with immunoSEQ multiplex PCR; in TCRdb, only in-frame clones are kept and a portion is missing. The profile shows over 600,000 clones, around 12% of them singletons. This sample is part of a study of beta chain features in type 1 diabetes. Study results and caveats: Sampled from patients, naive, central memory and Treg TCRB repertoires appeared more similar than those sampled from healthy donors. In all four CD4+ subsets, TCRB CDR3 length was significantly, moderately reduced in type 1 diabetes. Whether HLA type influences TCRB rearrangement remained unresolved here.

A single heparinised draw of approximately 110 mL on average was taken per donor. The sequencing input was naive CD4+ T cells from blood. This TCR came from a man in his thirties or forties with type 1 diabetes.

The CDR3 DNA sequence: TGTGCCAGTCGTATGCCGGGTGAAAAACTGTTTTTT. This codes for CASRMPGEKLFF. The rearrangement joins TRBV19 to TRBJ1-4; D remains unclear. The CDR3 runs 12 residues. Germline V gene lookup returns CDR1 LNHDA and CDR2 SQIVND (reference sequence).